This T cell receptor (beta chain) was identified during a study of cytomegalovirus exposure and HLA in healthy donors. Turning to the study itself: Early on, a data release was issued that held roughly 80 million unique TCRs from HLA-typed donors. Study observations and caveats: Later analysis reportedly placed an Asian-associated ancestry cluster below the roughly 680-donor mean in N-insertions.

This PCR relied on a set of 60 Vbeta primers and 13 Jbeta primers. Method: immunoSEQ multiplex PCR; TCRdb's copy keeps in-frame clones and lacks some. The sample has around 170,000 clones, around 80% seen once. V trimming: 1 base; J trimming: 6 bases; junction bases outside the gene matches: 2. This CDR3 region has 12 residues. Germline CDR1 and CDR2: SQVTM and ANQGSEA. Details on this clone: Its antigen is unidentified.

The sequence derives from a woman in her 30s in good health and CMV-seropositive. This chain uses TRBV29-1 with TRBJ1-2; TRBD1 matches at 7 bases. The sequenced material came from PBMCs. The CDR3 spells CSVEGQGHGYTF. The CDR3 DNA sequence: TGCAGCGTTGAAGGACAGGGCCATGGCTACACCTTC.